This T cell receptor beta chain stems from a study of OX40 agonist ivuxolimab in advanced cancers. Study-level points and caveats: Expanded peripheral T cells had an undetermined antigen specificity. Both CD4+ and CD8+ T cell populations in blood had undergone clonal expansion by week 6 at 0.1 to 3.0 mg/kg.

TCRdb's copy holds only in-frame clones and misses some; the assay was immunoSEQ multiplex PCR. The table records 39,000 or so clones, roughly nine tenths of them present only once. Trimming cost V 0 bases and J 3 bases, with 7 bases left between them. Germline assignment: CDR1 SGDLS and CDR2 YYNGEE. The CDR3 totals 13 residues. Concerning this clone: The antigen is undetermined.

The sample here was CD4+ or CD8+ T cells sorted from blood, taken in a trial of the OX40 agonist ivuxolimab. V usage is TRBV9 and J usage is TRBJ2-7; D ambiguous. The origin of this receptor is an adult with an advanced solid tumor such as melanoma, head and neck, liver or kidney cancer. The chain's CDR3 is CASSVAPDYEQYF. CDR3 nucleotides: TGTGCCAGCAGCGTAGCGCCAGACTACGAGCAGTACTTC.